This T cell receptor beta chain was identified in a study of esophageal squamous cell carcinoma under preoperative chemotherapy. In the study overall: Both tumor-infiltrating lymphocytes and peripheral blood T cells were profiled.

CDR1 is SGHVS, CDR2 FNYEAQ, per germline. The CDR3 is 14 residues long. Each CDR3 protein is one row after TCRdb ran MiXCR on the PCR reads. This table has some 32,000 distinct CDR3 sequences, 52% appearing once. A remark on this clonotype: Its antigen is not identified. The junction departs from germline at one end; a sequencing error may be responsible.

Time point here: after preoperative PTX-NDP chemotherapy. Paclitaxel-nedaplatin chemotherapy was given to patients ahead of their surgery. Study conclusions and caveats: After paclitaxel-nedaplatin, abundant clones were more likely to contract than amplify.

The source is a human donor with esophageal squamous cell carcinoma. The donor label of this sample is uncertain. The sample was collected from a patient given preoperative chemotherapy. The chain recombines TRBV7-6 with TRBJ2-5, with 9 bases aligning to TRBD2. CDR3 in amino acids: CAGSAGGDPDTQYF. The CDR3 DNA reads TGTGCCGGCAGCGCGGGGGGGGACCCAGATACGCAGTACTTC.